Reported below is one TCR beta chain. The sample is drawn from a study of blood T cell repertoires in COVID-19. The method was immunoSEQ multiplex PCR; TCRdb's version includes in-frame clones alone and lacks a portion of them. This sample has about 130,000 clones; 84% occur once, and the top ten carry less than 15%. The CDR3 consists of 13 residues. The germline gives CDR1 LNHDA, CDR2 SQIVND (reference sequence). V lost 7 bases and J 5 bases, leaving 12 bases between the germline ends. Sequencing was performed on peripheral blood. The source of this sequence is a woman aged 55 to 70 with acute or convalescent COVID-19. V is TRBV19 and J is TRBJ1-5; the D gene is possibly TRBD1 (5 bases). This chain's CDR3 is CASTLGAHQPQHF. CDR3 DNA: TGTGCCAGTACCTTAGGGGCCCATCAGCCCCAGCATTTT.